This T cell receptor beta chain is from a study of metastatic and nonmetastatic thyroid tumors. Whole-study context: Peripheral blood and tumor or nodule samples from malignant and benign thyroid patients were compared. Overall study findings and caveats: Malignant tumors reportedly showed significantly higher TCR beta diversity than benign nodules in both blood and tumor.

The CDR3 sequence is 10 residues long. CDR1 SGDLS and CDR2 YYNGEE come from the germline V gene. V dropped 3 bases and J dropped 7 bases, with 4 bases sitting between them. The entire patient cohort was treatment-naive prior to thyroid surgery. This clone is categorized as medium-sized (0.01 to 0.1%). The target antigen is unknown. In the source study's methods: Variation in CDR3 across clinicopathological groups served as the basis for constructing a distant-metastasis classifier in papillary thyroid cancer. TCRdb used MiXCR to call clones anew from the PCR reads. The V and J calls, along with clone size, are taken from TCRdb and not from the paper's own processing. The sample contains over 9,000 clones, 12% of which appear only once.

The source is a female donor with papillary thyroid cancer or a benign thyroid nodule (not recorded which). Some clones in this sample may be carry-over from other donors' samples. V is TRBV9 and J is TRBJ1-2; D remains unclear. The source material was blood. This CDR3 reads CASSGGGYTF. The CDR3 coding sequence is TGTGCCAGCAGCGGGGGTGGCTACACCTTC.